Following are 25 T cell receptor beta chains from one sample sequenced in a study of neurological immune-mediated disorders (dated by TCRdb to the late 2010s). Per the publication, the time point label means: technical triplicate 3. Library method: 5' RACE. Sequenced on an Illumina HiSeq 2500. The raw public data were reprocessed by TCRdb itself: fastp quality trimming at Q25, MiXCR clonotype calling, in-frame beta chains only. Each record represents a unique CDR3 protein, reported with the most common genes and DNA among its rows. This sample holds some 47,000 distinct CDR3 sequences; roughly 21% were observed only once. Of the sample, less than 5% is held by the ten largest clones. The specimen sequenced was PBMCs. The receptor source for this set is a man between 60 and 75 years old with HTLV-1-associated myelopathy (HAM/TSP).

The chain carries TRBV18 and TRBJ1-4, with D maybe TRBD1 (5 bases). The CDR3 covers 15 residues. Trimming took off 3 bases at V and 8 bases at J, with 16 bases between the two ends. Germline V gives CDR1 KGHSH, CDR2 LQKENI. This CDR3 is CASSPNPGVAEKLFF. The CDR3 nucleotides are TGTGCCAGCTCACCCAACCCGGGGGTTGCGGAAAAACTGTTTTTT.

This clonotype was observed at least ten times. The rearrangement links TRBV27 to TRBJ2-1, with a tentative D call TRBD1 (6 bases). The CDR3 spans 14 residues. V shed 8 bases and J shed 2 bases, with 13 bases lying between them. Germline V gene data show CDR1 as MNHEY and CDR2 as SMNVEV (reference sequence). The CDR3 spells CASGWGRPYNEQFF. The CDR3, as DNA: TGTGCCAGCGGATGGGGGCGCCCCTACAATGAGCAGTTCTTC.

The chain carries TRBV7-2 and TRBJ2-5; 16 nucleotides match TRBD2. The CDR3 has 20 amino acids. With V trimmed by 5 bases and J by 4 bases, 16 bases remained unmatched. Germline V CDR1 and CDR2: SGHTA, FQGNSA. DNA for the CDR3: TGTGCCAGCAGCCTCGGGACTAGCGGGGGGGAAGGGGGGCGGCGAGAGACCCAGTACTTC. This gives the protein CASSLGTSGGEGGRRETQYF. Drawing the rest from reference TRBV7-2 and TRBJ2-5, the complete variable domain is GAGVSQSPSNKVTEKGKDVELRCDPISGHTALYWYRQSLGQGLEFLIYFQGNSAPDKSGLPSDRFSAERTGGSVSTLTIQRTQQEDSAVYLCASSLGTSGGEGGRRETQYFGPGTRLLVL.

In the case of this clonotype: A read error may produce the germline difference seen at one junction end. The chain uses TRBV2 and TRBJ2-2; no definite D call. In germline, CDR1 is SNHLY, CDR2 FYNNEI. This CDR3 region has 13 residues. CDR3 sequence: CASSGWVTGELFF. CDR3 sequence (DNA): TGTGCCAGCAGTGGATGGGTCACCGGTGAGCTGTTTTTT. Together with reference TRBV2 and TRBJ2-2, the CDR3 gives the full variable domain: EPEVTQTPSHQVTQMGQEVILRCVPISNHLYFYWYRQILGQKVEFLVSFYNNEISEKSEIFDDQFSVERPDGSNFTLKIRSTKLEDSAMYFCASSGWVTGELFFGEGSRLTVL.

In its sample, this clonotype was seen many times. The V call is TRBV19, the J call TRBJ1-3, with 7 bases that match TRBD1. The trim removed 4 bases at V and 0 bases at J, leaving 0 bases unmatched. Germline-derived CDR1 and CDR2 are LNHDA and SQIVND (reference sequence). CDR3 length: 14 residues. CDR3 sequence: CASSTGGSGNTIYF. CDR3 in DNA: TGTGCCAGTAGTACAGGGGGCTCTGGAAACACCATATATTTT.

This clonotype was seen at least ten times. This chain links TRBV3-1 with TRBJ2-7; 10 nucleotides line up with TRBD2. CDR1 is LGHDT, CDR2 YNNKEL, per germline (reference sequence). J lost 0 bases, V lost 11 bases, and 1 base had no gene match. CDR3 length: 12 residues. In nucleotides, the CDR3 is TGTGCCGCTAGCGGGAGCTCCTACGAGCAGTACTTC. This sequence encodes CAASGSSYEQYF.

In this sample, this clonotype turned up once. This chain links TRBV27 with TRBJ2-7, with a possible D match to TRBD1 (5 bases). CDR3 length: 11 residues. The germline CDR1 and CDR2 sequences are MNHEY and SMNVEV (reference sequence). V was shortened by 4 bases and J by 6 bases, with 7 bases between the two germline ends. The CDR3 DNA sequence: TGTGCCAGCAGTTGGGGCGGCGAGCAGTACTTC. Translation gives CASSWGGEQYF.

To note about this clonotype: The junction does not match germline at one end; this may be a read error. V and J are TRBV3-1 and TRBJ1-5; 7 nucleotides align to TRBD1. Germline V gene sequence: CDR1 LGHDT, CDR2 YNNKEL (reference sequence). The CDR3 runs to 15 residues. The CDR3 DNA follows: TGTGCCAACAGCCAGTCCGAAGGGGGCCATCAGCCCCAGCATTTT. Translated, it gives CANSQSEGGHQPQHF.

This clonotype was found many times. This chain's CDR3 is CAGETGTSGHNEQFF. DNA for the CDR3: TGTGCCGGGGAAACCGGGACTAGCGGGCACAATGAGCAGTTCTTC. The chain employs TRBV5-4 and TRBJ2-1, with 12 positions matching TRBD2. This CDR3 comprises 15 residues. The ends lost 10 bases at V and 5 bases at J; junction bases unmatched: 10. Germline lookup yields CDR1 SGHNT and CDR2 YYREEE (reference sequence).

This clonotype came up once. V usage is TRBV7-2 and J usage is TRBJ2-1, with 12 positions matching TRBD1. The germline V gene has CDR1 SGHTA and CDR2 FQGNSA. The J segment lost 9 bases and the V segment lost 2 bases, leaving 11 bases of the junction unmatched. The CDR3 has 17 amino acids. The CDR3 sequence: CASSLRYPGQGAIEQFF. In DNA, the CDR3 is TGTGCCAGCAGCTTAAGGTACCCGGGACAGGGGGCGATTGAGCAGTTCTTC.

At least ten counts were recorded for this clonotype. The chain recombines TRBV5-1 with TRBJ2-1; TRBD2 matches at 8 bases. Germline-derived CDR1 and CDR2 are SGHRS and YFSETQ. Trimming cost V 5 bases and J 7 bases; bases outside gene matches: 17. There are 17 residues in the CDR3. DNA of the CDR3: TGCGCCAGCAGATACCCTTCCTTAACGGGAGGGCGAAATGAGCAGTTCTTC. As protein: CASRYPSLTGGRNEQFF.

This clonotype was seen a few times. The chain employs TRBV27 and TRBJ2-2; D is unresolved. Germline CDR1 and CDR2: MNHEY and SMNVEV (reference sequence). The V gene lost 2 bases and the J gene lost 6 bases, with 1 base spanning the gap. This CDR3 comprises 11 residues. This CDR3 reads CASSLAGELFF. The CDR3 coding sequence is TGTGCCAGCAGTTTAGCCGGGGAGCTGTTTTTT.

This clonotype was seen repeatedly, ten times or more. This rearrangement joins TRBV5-1 to TRBJ2-1; TRBD2 agrees at 8 bases. V shed 2 bases and J 3 bases; nucleotides not matched to a gene: 4. Per germline, CDR1 SGHRS and CDR2 YFSETQ. CDR3 size: 15 residues. In DNA form, the CDR3 reads TGCGCCAGCAGCTTCGGACTAGCTGGCTACAATGAGCAGTTCTTC. Translation gives CASSFGLAGYNEQFF.

By proportion, this clonotype is medium-sized. The genes are TRBV27 and TRBJ2-1, with D uncertain. Trimming took off 0 bases at V and 9 bases at J, with 15 bases between the two ends. Per the germline V gene, CDR1 is MNHEY and CDR2 is SMNVEV (reference sequence). CDR3 length: 15 amino acids. The CDR3 nucleotides read TGTGCCAGCAGTTTATCGGGTGCCGGACCGCTTGAGCAGTTCTTC. Translated, it gives CASSLSGAGPLEQFF.

This clonotype was detected many times. V is TRBV5-1 and J is TRBJ2-5; D gene unclear. The CDR3 is 14 amino acids. Germline V gene lookup returns CDR1 SGHRS and CDR2 YFSETQ. Trimming took off 0 bases at V and 2 bases at J, with 8 bases between the two ends. CDR3 DNA sequence: TGCGCCAGCAGCTTGGTTTCACAGCAAGAGACCCAGTACTTC. Translated: CASSLVSQQETQYF. The variable domain in full, with the rest retrieved from reference TRBV5-1 and TRBJ2-5, is KAGVTQTPRYLIKTRGQQVTLSCSPISGHRSVSWYQQTPGQGLQFLFEYFSETQRNKGNFPGRFSGRQFSNSRSEMNVSTLELGDSALYLCASSLVSQQETQYFGPGTRLLVL.

The rearrangement uses TRBV20-1 and TRBJ2-3; D remains unclear. CDR1 is DFQATT, CDR2 SNEGSKA, per germline (reference sequence). The CDR3 is made up of 14 amino acids. Trimming took off 0 bases at V and 0 bases at J, with 7 bases between the two ends. CDR3 protein: CSAREFGSTDTQYF. The CDR3 DNA follows: TGCAGTGCTAGAGAGTTCGGTAGCACAGATACGCAGTATTTT.

This clonotype was observed many times. The chain uses TRBV27 and TRBJ1-1; maybe TRBD1 (6 bases). The CDR3 has 14 amino acids. Germline CDR1 MNHEY, CDR2 SMNVEV (reference sequence). V was shortened by 5 bases and J by 4 bases, with 14 bases between the two germline ends. The CDR3 nucleotides are TGTGCCAGCAGTATGGGGGGACACGGCACTGAAGCTTTCTTT. Protein sequence: CASSMGGHGTEAFF.

The sample holds many counts of this clonotype. The V gene is TRBV9, the J gene TRBJ2-2, with D possibly called TRBD1 or TRBD2 (5 bases each). This CDR3 comprises 15 residues. Germline CDR1 reads SGDLS; CDR2 reads YYNGEE. V lost 4 bases and J 6 bases, leaving 16 bases between the germline ends. The CDR3 DNA reads as TGTGCCAGCAGCCCCCGAGGGGCGGTGGCCGGGGAGCTGTTTTTT. Protein: CASSPRGAVAGELFF.

There are many counts of this clonotype. The V and J genes are TRBV12-3 or TRBV12-4 and TRBJ2-7; perhaps D is TRBD1 or TRBD2 (5 bases each). The CDR3 sequence is 13 residues long. V lost 6 bases and J 5 bases, leaving 14 bases between the germline ends. CDR3 protein: CASSPGPPHEQYF. The CDR3 DNA reads as TGTGCCAGCAGCCCGGGACCCCCACACGAGCAGTACTTC.

This clonotype was picked up many times. The chain links TRBV6-5 to TRBJ2-5; a possible D gene is TRBD1 (5 bases). Germline lookup yields CDR1 MNHEY and CDR2 SVGAGI. This CDR3 is built from 14 residues. Between the trimmed V and J ends, which lost 6 bases and 5 bases, there was a span of 16 bases. This CDR3 is CASSPGNRVETQYF. The CDR3 coding sequence is TGTGCCAGCAGCCCAGGGAACCGGGTTGAGACCCAGTACTTC.

This clonotype was picked up many times. The chain employs TRBV29-1 and TRBJ1-1; D is possibly TRBD1 (6 bases). The V end lost 5 bases, the J end lost 6 bases, and 13 bases lay between the germline ends. Germline loops: CDR1 SQVTM, CDR2 ANQGSEA. The CDR3 length is 12 residues. For the CDR3, the DNA is TGCAGCGTTACCGACAGGACCGCTGAAGCTTTCTTT. Translating gives CSVTDRTAEAFF.

J is TRBJ1-3 and V is TRBV6-6, with D maybe TRBD1 (5 bases). There are 16 residues in the CDR3. The germline CDR1 and CDR2 sequences are MNHNY and SVGAGI (reference sequence). Deletions cut 2 bases from V and 0 bases from J, with 11 bases between. CDR3 sequence (DNA): TGTGCCAGCAGTTACATCACGGGGACCTCTGGAAACACCATATATTTT. Its protein is CASSYITGTSGNTIYF.

In its sample, this clonotype was seen many times. The rearrangement links TRBV28 to TRBJ2-5, with 9 bases lining up with TRBD1. The CDR3 is made up of 15 amino acids. Germline V CDR1 and CDR2: MDHEN, SYDVKM. V was clipped by 5 bases and J by 4 bases; unmatched bases: 8. The CDR3 protein is CASSLAGQGRETQYF. Written as DNA, the CDR3 is TGTGCCAGCAGTCTCGCGGGACAGGGTAGAGAGACCCAGTACTTC.

In its sample, this clonotype was seen many times. CDR3 sequence: CSARARQGASWTDTQYF. CDR3 coding DNA: TGCAGTGCTAGGGCCCGACAGGGGGCGAGTTGGACAGATACGCAGTATTTT. This chain joins TRBV20-1 and TRBJ2-3, with 10 bases identical to TRBD1. CDR1 DFQATT and CDR2 SNEGSKA come from the germline V gene (reference sequence). The CDR3 has 17 amino acids. V was pared by 3 bases and J by 3 bases, with 12 bases of the junction left unmatched.

This clonotype was seen many times. The chain couples TRBV29-1 to TRBJ1-1; D not certain. With 3 bases removed from V and 1 base from J, the gap between germline ends came to 12 bases. The CDR3 runs 14 residues. Looked up from germline, CDR1 is SQVTM and CDR2 is ANQGSEA. The CDR3 reads CSVDSWTENTEAFF. The CDR3 bases are TGCAGCGTTGACAGTTGGACGGAGAACACTGAAGCTTTCTTT. The full variable domain, in which reference TRBV29-1 and TRBJ1-1 provide the parts outside the CDR3, is SAVISQKPSRDICQRGTSLTIQCQVDSQVTMMFWYRQQPGQSLTLIATANQGSEATYESGFVIDKFPISRPNLTFSTLTVSNMSPEDSSIYLCSVDSWTENTEAFFGQGTRLTVV.